This is a list of T cell receptor beta chains from one sample in a study of OX40 agonist ivuxolimab in advanced cancers. Using immunoSEQ multiplex PCR, the repertoire was profiled, and TCRdb retains in-frame clones only, with some absent. The data hold roughly 53,000 clones, with over 90% observed a single time. Sequenced here: CD4+ or CD8+ T cells sorted from blood, sampled in a trial of the OX40 agonist ivuxolimab. Source of these receptors: an adult with an advanced solid tumor such as melanoma, head and neck, liver or kidney cancer. Both conserved end residues are part of each CDR3. Fields, in order: J gene, V gene, clone size, D gene, CDR3 DNA, CDR3 protein. A D gene is named only where the DNA matches it firmly. Not all rows give a size; the values are once, few, many and, for expanded clones, a class.

j_call: TRBJ2-7
v_call: TRBV12-5
clone_size: few
d_call: .
cdr3_nt: TGTGCTAGTGGTTTATCGACAGCTTACGAGCAGTACTTC
cdr3_aa: CASGLSTAYEQYF

j_call: TRBJ2-1
v_call: TRBV6-5
clone_size: .
d_call: .
cdr3_nt: TGTGCCAGCAGCCAGGACAGCAAGAAGCAGTTCTTC
cdr3_aa: CASSQDSKKQFF

j_call: TRBJ1-1
v_call: TRBV28
clone_size: .
d_call: TRBD1
cdr3_nt: TGTGCCAGCAGTTTGTTTTGGGAGGGGGCAAACACTGAAGCTTTCTTT
cdr3_aa: CASSLFWEGANTEAFF

j_call: TRBJ2-7
v_call: TRBV11-2
clone_size: .
d_call: .
cdr3_nt: TGTGCCAGCAGCTTAGACTCCGGGACGGCGTACGAGCAGTACTTC
cdr3_aa: CASSLDSGTAYEQYF

j_call: TRBJ2-1
v_call: TRBV7-6
clone_size: .
d_call: TRBD2
cdr3_nt: TGTGCCAGCAGCTTAACGGGAGGGTCCATGAATGAGCAGTTCTTC
cdr3_aa: CASSLTGGSMNEQFF

j_call: TRBJ1-2
v_call: TRBV6-6
clone_size: .
d_call: .
cdr3_nt: TGTGCCAGCAGTTACGCCGACAGGCACTATGGCTACACCTTC
cdr3_aa: CASSYADRHYGYTF

j_call: TRBJ2-2
v_call: TRBV27
clone_size: .
d_call: .
cdr3_nt: TGTGCCAGCAATTTGGGGGCGGGCGCCGCCCCCGGGGAGCTGTTTTTT
cdr3_aa: CASNLGAGAAPGELFF

j_call: TRBJ2-7
v_call: TRBV5-6
clone_size: .
d_call: .
cdr3_nt: TGTGCCAGCAGCTTGAGTGTAGGTGCCCCCTGGTACTACGAGCAGTACTTC
cdr3_aa: CASSLSVGAPWYYEQYF

j_call: TRBJ1-2
v_call: TRBV11-2
clone_size: .
d_call: .
cdr3_nt: TGTGCCAGCAGCTCCGGGAACTATGGCTACACCTTC
cdr3_aa: CASSSGNYGYTF

j_call: TRBJ2-2
v_call: TRBV4-3
clone_size: .
d_call: TRBD1
cdr3_nt: TGCGCCAGCAGCCAAGGATGGGGACAGGGTAACACCGGGGAGCTGTTTTTT
cdr3_aa: CASSQGWGQGNTGELFF

j_call: TRBJ2-1
v_call: TRBV4-3
clone_size: .
d_call: .
cdr3_nt: TGCGCCAGCAGCCAAGAGGTGGTCGGGAGACGCAATGAGCAGTTCTTC
cdr3_aa: CASSQEVVGRRNEQFF

j_call: TRBJ2-3
v_call: TRBV27
clone_size: .
d_call: .
cdr3_nt: TGTGCCAGCAGTTTGGCTAGCGAGGGCACAGATACGCAGTATTTT
cdr3_aa: CASSLASEGTDTQYF

j_call: TRBJ1-2
v_call: TRBV13
clone_size: .
d_call: .
cdr3_nt: TGTGCCAGCAGCGCCAACTCTGAGGGACGGCTCTATGGCTACACCTTC
cdr3_aa: CASSANSEGRLYGYTF

j_call: TRBJ1-5
v_call: TRBV27
clone_size: .
d_call: .
cdr3_nt: TGTGCCAGCAGTTTATCGAGGGGGATTAGCAATCAGCCCCAGCATTTT
cdr3_aa: CASSLSRGISNQPQHF

j_call: TRBJ2-7
v_call: TRBV7-3
clone_size: .
d_call: TRBD2
cdr3_nt: TGTGCCAGCAGCTTGATAGCGGGACTCGAGCAGTACTTC
cdr3_aa: CASSLIAGLEQYF

j_call: TRBJ2-7
v_call: TRBV5-1
clone_size: .
d_call: .
cdr3_nt: TGCGCCAGCAGCTGGTACCCCAGGGACGAGCAGTACTTC
cdr3_aa: CASSWYPRDEQYF

j_call: TRBJ2-7
v_call: TRBV9
clone_size: few
d_call: TRBD1
cdr3_nt: TGTGCCAGCAGTCTGACAGGGGGAAGGAACGAGCAGTACTTC
cdr3_aa: CASSLTGGRNEQYF

j_call: TRBJ1-2
v_call: TRBV15
clone_size: .
d_call: TRBD1
cdr3_nt: TGTGCCACCAGCAGAGAAGCCGGGACAGGGTATGGCTACACCTTC
cdr3_aa: CATSREAGTGYGYTF

j_call: TRBJ1-1
v_call: TRBV28
clone_size: .
d_call: .
cdr3_nt: TGTGCCAGCAGTTTAGTTGGGTTTTCGTACACTGAAGCTTTCTTT
cdr3_aa: CASSLVGFSYTEAFF

j_call: TRBJ2-7
v_call: TRBV9
clone_size: .
d_call: .
cdr3_nt: TGTGCCAGCAGTGCGGACGGTAGCTCCTACGAGCAGTACTTC
cdr3_aa: CASSADGSSYEQYF

j_call: TRBJ1-1
v_call: TRBV7-6
clone_size: .
d_call: .
cdr3_nt: TGTGCCAGCAGCTTATCGGAGCGCACTGAAGCTTTCTTT
cdr3_aa: CASSLSERTEAFF

j_call: TRBJ2-7
v_call: TRBV7-6
clone_size: .
d_call: TRBD1
cdr3_nt: TGTGCCAGCAGCTTAGTACCGGGACAGGGGGGCCTCGAGCAGTACTTC
cdr3_aa: CASSLVPGQGGLEQYF

j_call: TRBJ2-7
v_call: TRBV4-1
clone_size: .
d_call: TRBD1
cdr3_nt: TGCGCCAGCAGCGGACAGGAGAACGAGCAGTACTTC
cdr3_aa: CASSGQENEQYF

j_call: TRBJ2-7
v_call: TRBV13
clone_size: .
d_call: .
cdr3_nt: TGTGCCAGCAGCTCCGCAGGGTTGCACGAGCAGTACTTC
cdr3_aa: CASSSAGLHEQYF

j_call: TRBJ1-5
v_call: TRBV27
clone_size: .
d_call: .
cdr3_nt: TGTGCCAGCAGCACTAGGGAAGGGGGCAATCAGCCCCAGCATTTT
cdr3_aa: CASSTREGGNQPQHF

j_call: TRBJ1-1
v_call: TRBV2
clone_size: .
d_call: .
cdr3_nt: TGTGCCAGCAGCGATATCAGGGCCGGGGACACTGAAGCTTTCTTT
cdr3_aa: CASSDIRAGDTEAFF

j_call: TRBJ2-5
v_call: TRBV11-2
clone_size: .
d_call: TRBD2
cdr3_nt: TGTGCCAGCAGCCGGACCGGGACTAGTAAAGAGACCCAGTACTTC
cdr3_aa: CASSRTGTSKETQYF

j_call: TRBJ1-3
v_call: TRBV7-2
clone_size: .
d_call: .
cdr3_nt: TGTGCCAGCAGCACTACACCGTTCTCTGGAAACACCATATATTTT
cdr3_aa: CASSTTPFSGNTIYF

j_call: TRBJ1-1
v_call: TRBV28
clone_size: .
d_call: .
cdr3_nt: TGTGCCAGCATCGATGAGGGGCGCGGAACTGAAGCTTTCTTT
cdr3_aa: CASIDEGRGTEAFF

j_call: TRBJ2-3
v_call: TRBV7-2
clone_size: .
d_call: .
cdr3_nt: TGTGCCAGCAGCTTCCCACGAATAGCGGGACAGGTAGATACGCAGTATTTT
cdr3_aa: CASSFPRIAGQVDTQYF

j_call: TRBJ2-1
v_call: TRBV9
clone_size: .
d_call: TRBD2
cdr3_nt: TGTGCCAGCAGCGTATCATCCGGGACTAGCGCCAACCCCTCCTACAATGAGCAGTTCTTC
cdr3_aa: CASSVSSGTSANPSYNEQFF

j_call: TRBJ1-2
v_call: TRBV20-1
clone_size: .
d_call: .
cdr3_nt: TGCAGTGCCGGACGGAGCTATGGCTACACCTTC
cdr3_aa: CSAGRSYGYTF

j_call: TRBJ2-3
v_call: TRBV4-3
clone_size: .
d_call: .
cdr3_nt: TGCGCCAGCAGCCAGGGGGGCGGGCCCACAGATACGCAGTATTTT
cdr3_aa: CASSQGGGPTDTQYF

j_call: TRBJ1-5
v_call: TRBV15
clone_size: few
d_call: .
cdr3_nt: TGTGCCACCAGCAGAGAACCCTCGGCTGGGTTTAGGATCCAGCATTTT
cdr3_aa: CATSREPSAGFRIQHF

j_call: TRBJ2-7
v_call: TRBV7-2
clone_size: .
d_call: TRBD1
cdr3_nt: TGTGCCAGCAGCTTGGAGGGACAGGGAACCTACGAGCAGTACTTC
cdr3_aa: CASSLEGQGTYEQYF

j_call: TRBJ2-5
v_call: TRBV7-2
clone_size: .
d_call: .
cdr3_nt: TGTGCCAGCAGCTTGAGTTCGTGGGACCTACAATCGTACTTC
cdr3_aa: CASSLSSWDLQSYF

j_call: TRBJ1-1
v_call: TRBV7-9
clone_size: .
d_call: .
cdr3_nt: TGTGCCAGCAGCTTAGACCAGAACACTGAAGCTTTCTTT
cdr3_aa: CASSLDQNTEAFF

j_call: TRBJ1-2
v_call: TRBV4-1
clone_size: medium-sized
d_call: .
cdr3_nt: TGCGCCAGCAGCCAAGACCCGGGCAAAGGCTACACCTTC
cdr3_aa: CASSQDPGKGYTF

j_call: TRBJ2-2
v_call: TRBV5-5
clone_size: .
d_call: .
cdr3_nt: TGTGCCAGCAGTTTTGGGCCGAACACCGGGGAGCTGTTTTTT
cdr3_aa: CASSFGPNTGELFF

j_call: TRBJ2-1
v_call: TRBV19
clone_size: .
d_call: .
cdr3_nt: TGTGCCAGTAGTGCGGCACGATACAATGAGCAGTTCTTC
cdr3_aa: CASSAARYNEQFF

j_call: TRBJ2-2
v_call: TRBV5-4
clone_size: once
d_call: .
cdr3_nt: TGTGCCAGCACGGGGGAACAGGAGGGGACCGGGGAGCTGTTTTTT
cdr3_aa: CASTGEQEGTGELFF

j_call: TRBJ1-1
v_call: TRBV7-9
clone_size: .
d_call: TRBD1
cdr3_nt: TGTGCCAGCAGCGGCCGACAGGGGGAGAACACTGAAGCTTTCTTT
cdr3_aa: CASSGRQGENTEAFF

j_call: TRBJ2-7
v_call: TRBV28
clone_size: once
d_call: .
cdr3_nt: TGTGCCAGCAGTTTTACAGGGACCTACGAGCAGTACTTC
cdr3_aa: CASSFTGTYEQYF

j_call: TRBJ2-1
v_call: TRBV6-1
clone_size: .
d_call: .
cdr3_nt: TGTGCCAGCAGTTCGAGTGGGCTCTACAATGAGCAGTTCTTC
cdr3_aa: CASSSSGLYNEQFF

j_call: TRBJ2-1
v_call: TRBV11-3
clone_size: .
d_call: .
cdr3_nt: TGTGCCAGCAGCTTAAAAGGCACCCAGTACTACAATGAGCAGTTCTTC
cdr3_aa: CASSLKGTQYYNEQFF

j_call: TRBJ1-1
v_call: TRBV27
clone_size: .
d_call: .
cdr3_nt: TGTGCCAGCAGTTTATGGGAGGGGAACACTGAAGCTTTCTTT
cdr3_aa: CASSLWEGNTEAFF

j_call: TRBJ2-1
v_call: TRBV10-1
clone_size: .
d_call: .
cdr3_nt: TGCGCCAGCAGTTACTCTAGGGGGGTCGTCTACAATGAGCAGTTCTTC
cdr3_aa: CASSYSRGVVYNEQFF

j_call: TRBJ2-1
v_call: TRBV9
clone_size: .
d_call: TRBD1
cdr3_nt: TGTGCCAGCAGCCCTACTACACGCCACAGGGGAAACAATGAGCAGTTCTTC
cdr3_aa: CASSPTTRHRGNNEQFF

j_call: TRBJ2-7
v_call: TRBV5-8
clone_size: .
d_call: .
cdr3_nt: TGTGCCAGCAGCTTAGTCACCGACTACGAGCAGTACTTC
cdr3_aa: CASSLVTDYEQYF

j_call: TRBJ2-7
v_call: TRBV30
clone_size: .
d_call: TRBD2
cdr3_nt: TGTGCCTGGAGCAACCTAGCGGGAGCCCACGAGCAGTACTTC
cdr3_aa: CAWSNLAGAHEQYF

j_call: TRBJ2-1
v_call: TRBV6-5
clone_size: .
d_call: .
cdr3_nt: TGTGCCAGCAAAGAGGGTACCTACAATGAGCAGTTCTTC
cdr3_aa: CASKEGTYNEQFF

j_call: TRBJ2-6
v_call: TRBV28
clone_size: .
d_call: TRBD1
cdr3_nt: TGTGCCAGCAGTTTAGGAGCGGGGACAGGGTACTCTGGGGCCAACGTCCTGACTTTC
cdr3_aa: CASSLGAGTGYSGANVLTF

j_call: TRBJ2-1
v_call: TRBV5-1
clone_size: once
d_call: .
cdr3_nt: TGCGCCAGCAGCTCTTCTCCCAACGACCACTACAATGAGCAGTTCTTC
cdr3_aa: CASSSSPNDHYNEQFF

j_call: TRBJ2-2
v_call: TRBV28
clone_size: .
d_call: .
cdr3_nt: TGTGCCAGCAGTTTATCGGGGGGCGTCGTGGACGGGGAGCTGTTTTTT
cdr3_aa: CASSLSGGVVDGELFF

j_call: TRBJ2-7
v_call: TRBV11-2
clone_size: .
d_call: .
cdr3_nt: TGTGCCAGCAGCTTCCCTAACAGGGTCTACGAGCAGTACTTC
cdr3_aa: CASSFPNRVYEQYF

j_call: TRBJ2-7
v_call: TRBV30
clone_size: .
d_call: .
cdr3_nt: TGTGCCTGGAGTGTAGGCACGGGGATCTCCTACGAGCAGTACTTC
cdr3_aa: CAWSVGTGISYEQYF

j_call: TRBJ2-7
v_call: TRBV7-9
clone_size: .
d_call: .
cdr3_nt: TGTGCCAGCAGCCCAGCCCGGACAGCTACCTACGAGCAGTACTTC
cdr3_aa: CASSPARTATYEQYF

j_call: TRBJ2-7
v_call: TRBV6-5
clone_size: .
d_call: .
cdr3_nt: TGTGCCAGCAGTTACTCGATAGGGGAAGCCTACGAGCAGTACTTC
cdr3_aa: CASSYSIGEAYEQYF